These 24 T cell receptor beta chains were all obtained from the same sample, sequenced in a study of CD8 T cells in Susac syndrome (dated by TCRdb to about 2019). The library came from the immunoSEQ multiplex PCR assay. RNA was extracted using the RNeasy kit, and about 0.5 to 1 ug of the RNA was reverse transcribed with random hexamers. TCRdb trimmed public reads at Q25 via fastp, called clones via MiXCR and kept in-frame beta chains. Entries that share a CDR3 protein sequence are merged under the most common genes and DNA. In this sample the table shows 250,000 to 300,000 distinct CDR3 sequences, over 75% of which occur a single time. Roughly 0.21% of the sample lies in the top ten. Source material: CD8+ T cells from PBMCs. Receptor source: a human donor with multiple sclerosis.

The V and J genes are TRBV7-8 and TRBJ2-1, with D tentatively TRBD2 (6 bases). CDR1 SGHVS and CDR2 FQNEAQ come from the germline V gene. This CDR3 comprises 16 residues. The V end lost 4 bases, the J end lost 5 bases, and 18 bases lay between the germline ends. CDR3 nucleotides: TGTGCCAGCAGCTCTACTAGCTCCCCCCTTAACAATGAGCAGTTCTTC. It codes for CASSSTSSPLNNEQFF.

The chain uses TRBV5-4 and TRBJ1-2; D is uncertain. This CDR3 contains 13 residues. The germline V and J ends were trimmed by 2 bases and 7 bases, with 12 bases remaining between them. Per germline, CDR1 SGHNT and CDR2 YYREEE (reference sequence). CDR3 in DNA: TGTGCCAGCAGCTTTCACAGCCCTAGTGGCTACACCTTC. Translation: CASSFHSPSGYTF.

The chain has TRBV20-1 and TRBJ2-2; D is unclear. V lost 8 bases and J lost 4, with 8 bases in between. The CDR3 totals 11 residues. Germline values: CDR1 DFQATT, CDR2 SNEGSKA (reference sequence). The CDR3 protein is CSRWGTGELFF. DNA of the CDR3: TGCAGTCGGTGGGGCACCGGGGAGCTGTTTTTT.

The rearrangement links TRBV7-9 to TRBJ2-3; tentatively, D is TRBD1 (6 bases). This CDR3 is 14 amino acids long. Germline V gene lookup returns CDR1 SEHNR and CDR2 FQNEAQ (reference sequence). With 1 base removed from V and 5 bases from J, the gap between germline ends came to 10 bases. Written as DNA, the CDR3 is TGTGCCAGCAGCTTAGGGGCAGGGGAAGATACGCAGTATTTT. It specifies CASSLGAGEDTQYF.

The chain is built from TRBV12-3 or TRBV12-4 and TRBJ2-3; D is ambiguous. This CDR3 spans 14 amino acids. V lost 3 bases and J 0 bases, leaving 7 bases between the germline ends. The DNA of the CDR3 is TGTGCCAGCAGTTTGTTCGTTAGCACAGATACGCAGTATTTT. Its protein product is CASSLFVSTDTQYF.

The rearrangement links TRBV7-9 to TRBJ1-4; no reliable D call. CDR1 is SEHNR and CDR2 is FQNEAQ in the germline V gene (reference sequence). V was shortened by 6 bases and J by 0 bases, with 17 bases between the two germline ends. This CDR3 spans 17 amino acids. This CDR3 reads CASRNGDPWTTNEKLFF. The CDR3 DNA sequence: TGTGCCAGCAGGAATGGAGACCCGTGGACAACTAATGAAAAACTGTTTTTT.

This chain uses TRBV25-1 with TRBJ2-7; possibly TRBD1 for D (5 bases). V shed 3 bases and J shed 2 bases, with 11 bases lying between them. CDR1 and CDR2 from the germline V gene are MGHDK and SYGVNS. The CDR3 length is 14 residues. CDR3 residues: CASSDYDRAYEQYF. The CDR3 DNA follows: TGTGCCAGCAGTGATTACGACAGAGCCTACGAGCAGTACTTC.

The chain links TRBV10-3 to TRBJ2-7; D is possibly TRBD2 (6 bases). V dropped 5 bases and J dropped 0 bases, with 8 bases sitting between them. The CDR3 runs to 13 residues. CDR1 ENHRY and CDR2 SYGVKD come from the germline V gene. The CDR3 DNA reads as TGTGCCATCAGTCCGGGGGACTCCTACGAGCAGTACTTC. Protein: CAISPGDSYEQYF.

V gene TRBV4-3 combines with J gene TRBJ2-7, with D possibly being TRBD1 (5 bases). V lost 0 bases, J lost 7 bases, and 13 bases lay in between. The CDR3 loop spans 14 amino acids. The germline V gene encodes CDR1 LGHNA and CDR2 YSLEER. The CDR3 region is CASSQDRVLREQYF. Written as DNA, the CDR3 is TGCGCCAGCAGCCAAGACAGGGTGTTAAGGGAGCAGTACTTC.

This clonotype was picked up one time. The CDR3 is CASSLSRGGNQPQHF. CDR3 coding DNA: TGTGCCAGCAGTTTAAGCAGGGGCGGAAATCAGCCCCAGCATTTT. The J gene is TRBJ1-5, the V gene TRBV27, with a possible D match to TRBD1 (6 bases). The CDR3 has 15 residues. The germline V gene has CDR1 MNHEY and CDR2 SMNVEV (reference sequence). Deletions cut 2 bases from V and 4 bases from J, with 12 bases between.

This chain uses TRBV6-5 with TRBJ1-1; 9 bases are shared with TRBD1. In germline, CDR1 is MNHEY, CDR2 SVGAGI. Trimming at V came to 2 bases and at J to 3 bases, leaving 7 bases not matched to a gene. CDR3 length equals 16 residues. This chain's CDR3 is CASSYLQGAMDTEAFF. As DNA, the CDR3 is TGTGCCAGCAGTTACCTACAGGGGGCAATGGACACTGAAGCTTTCTTT.

CDR3 nucleotide sequence: TGCAGTGCCCTGGGACAGGATTACAATCAGCCCCAGCATTTT. It translates to CSALGQDYNQPQHF. The V gene is TRBV20-1, the J gene TRBJ1-5; 8 bases line up with TRBD1. The germline V gene has CDR1 DFQATT and CDR2 SNEGSKA (reference sequence). After removal of 6 bases from V and 3 bases from J, the junction contained 7 bases not matched to a gene. CDR3 length: 14 amino acids.

This clonotype was recorded a few times. CDR3: CASSFSIGYEQYF. The CDR3 DNA sequence: TGCGCCAGCAGCTTTAGTATCGGGTACGAGCAGTACTTC. This chain uses TRBV5-1 with TRBJ2-7; D is undetermined. The CDR3 contains 13 residues. Germline CDR1 and CDR2: SGHRS and YFSETQ. Trimming stripped 2 bases from V and 4 bases from J, with 10 bases between.

This chain joins TRBV6-5 and TRBJ1-5; the D is unclear. Germline CDR1 is MNHEY and CDR2 is SVGAGI. V gave up 8 bases and J gave up 1 base, with 12 bases separating them. The CDR3 contains 14 residues. CDR3 sequence reads: CASCPLGSNQPQHF. CDR3 DNA: TGTGCCAGCTGTCCCCTGGGGAGCAATCAGCCCCAGCATTTT.

The chain carries TRBV14 and TRBJ2-2; a weak D match, TRBD2 (5 bases). The CDR3 runs to 17 residues. Germline V gene lookup returns CDR1 SGHDN and CDR2 FVKESK. Trimming shortened V by 0 bases and J by 4 bases, and 15 bases separated the two germline ends. The CDR3, as DNA: TGTGCCAGCAGCCAAGATCTCCTAGCTAACACCACCGGGGAGCTGTTTTTT. It codes for CASSQDLLANTTGELFF.

V is TRBV14 and J is TRBJ2-5; 10 nucleotides align to TRBD2. The CDR3 covers 15 residues. Germline lookup yields CDR1 SGHDN and CDR2 FVKESK. V trimming: 4 bases; J trimming: 5 bases; junction bases outside the gene matches: 7. The CDR3 sequence is CASSPPSGSPETQYF. CDR3 bases: TGTGCCAGCAGCCCGCCTAGCGGGAGTCCGGAGACCCAGTACTTC. Drawing the rest from reference TRBV14 and TRBJ2-5, the complete variable domain is EAGVTQFPSHSVIEKGQTVTLRCDPISGHDNLYWYRRVMGKEIKFLLHFVKESKQDESGMPNNRFLAERTGGTYSTLKVQPAELEDSGVYFCASSPPSGSPETQYFGPGTRLLVL.

V and J are TRBV28 and TRBJ1-5; D call uncertain. V shed 5 bases and J shed 8 bases, with 13 bases lying between them. This CDR3 has 13 residues. Germline V lookup: CDR1 MDHEN, CDR2 SYDVKM. The CDR3 region has the DNA TGTGCCAGCAGTCCTCTAGGGTGGGAGCCCCAGCATTTT. Protein: CASSPLGWEPQHF.

The chain uses TRBV4-3 and TRBJ1-4; D is unresolved. Trimming stripped 2 bases from V and 3 bases from J, with 16 bases between. Germline assignment: CDR1 LGHNA and CDR2 YSLEER. The CDR3 length is 17 residues. CDR3 DNA sequence: TGCGCCAGCAGCCAATCGGCGCTCCGGGCACCTAATGAAAAACTGTTTTTT. It translates to CASSQSALRAPNEKLFF.

This rearrangement joins TRBV27 to TRBJ2-7; either TRBD1 or TRBD2 may supply D (5 bases each). Germline V gene lookup returns CDR1 MNHEY and CDR2 SMNVEV (reference sequence). CDR3 length: 15 amino acids. Trimming took 0 bases from V and 2 from J, leaving 11 bases between them. The CDR3 loop is CASSLSAGAAYEQYF. CDR3 sequence (DNA): TGTGCCAGCAGTTTATCAGCCGGGGCCGCCTACGAGCAGTACTTC.

The J gene is TRBJ1-5, the V gene TRBV20-1; the D is unclear. V lost 5 bases and J 5 bases, leaving 25 bases between the germline ends. This CDR3 region has 17 residues. The germline CDR1 and CDR2 sequences are DFQATT and SNEGSKA (reference sequence). The CDR3 loop is CSAPLKGSRVGDQPQHF. The CDR3 coding sequence is TGCAGTGCTCCCTTAAAAGGGAGCCGGGTCGGTGATCAGCCCCAGCATTTT.

The chain joins TRBV7-2 to TRBJ1-1; no clear D. The CDR3 spans 14 residues. V was clipped by 1 base and J by 4 bases, with 10 bases between them. Germline lookup yields CDR1 SGHTA and CDR2 FQGNSA. CDR3 sequence reads: CASSLVLRSTEAFF. The CDR3 nucleotides read TGTGCCAGCAGCTTAGTACTCAGGTCCACTGAAGCTTTCTTT.

The rearrangement uses TRBV5-1 and TRBJ2-7; D is undetermined. CDR3 length: 12 residues. Germline loops: CDR1 SGHRS, CDR2 YFSETQ. Trimming removed 4 bases at V and 6 bases at J, with 11 bases between. The CDR3 region is CASSALTGEQYF. The CDR3 DNA sequence: TGCGCCAGCAGCGCGCTTACGGGCGAGCAGTACTTC.

This clonotype was counted a single time. The rearrangement joins TRBV20-1 to TRBJ1-2; no clear D gene. Germline CDR1 DFQATT, CDR2 SNEGSKA (reference sequence). The CDR3 spans 12 residues. V shed 6 bases and J shed 4 bases, with 12 bases lying between them. The CDR3 here is CSALTGGYGYTF. In nucleotides, the CDR3 is TGCAGTGCCCTGACTGGAGGCTATGGCTACACCTTC.

J is TRBJ1-2 and V is TRBV5-1; weak D call: TRBD1 (5 bases). Germline V gives CDR1 SGHRS, CDR2 YFSETQ. Trimming left V 4 bases short and J 4 bases short, with 23 bases between. There are 17 residues in the CDR3. The CDR3 sequence is CASSPGPGRDSIYGYTF. CDR3 sequence (DNA): TGCGCCAGCAGCCCGGGACCGGGACGGGATTCGATCTATGGCTACACCTTC. Supplemented by reference TRBV5-1 and TRBJ1-2, the full variable domain reads KAGVTQTPRYLIKTRGQQVTLSCSPISGHRSVSWYQQTPGQGLQFLFEYFSETQRNKGNFPGRFSGRQFSNSRSEMNVSTLELGDSALYLCASSPGPGRDSIYGYTFGSGTRLTVV.